This T cell receptor (beta chain) was retrieved from a study of T cell responses to AZD1222 COVID-19 vaccine. This clone was detected only once. Sequencing was performed with immunoSEQ multiplex PCR; in TCRdb, only in-frame clones are kept and a portion is missing. The table lists about 97,000 clones, about 89% of them singletons, with 7.5% in the top ten. This CDR3 has 14 amino acids. The V gene end was trimmed by 8 bases and the J gene end by 4 bases; junction bases not matched to a gene: 6. Germline V gene lookup returns CDR1 MDHEN and CDR2 SYDVKM. The specimen comprised peripheral blood, sampled on day 0 of AZD1222 vaccination. This receptor was taken from an adult in good health. The chain is built from TRBV28 and TRBJ1-5; 9 bases map to TRBD1. CDR3 loop: CASLGTGRNQPQHF. The CDR3 DNA follows: TGTGCCAGCCTCGGGACAGGGAGAAATCAGCCCCAGCATTTT.